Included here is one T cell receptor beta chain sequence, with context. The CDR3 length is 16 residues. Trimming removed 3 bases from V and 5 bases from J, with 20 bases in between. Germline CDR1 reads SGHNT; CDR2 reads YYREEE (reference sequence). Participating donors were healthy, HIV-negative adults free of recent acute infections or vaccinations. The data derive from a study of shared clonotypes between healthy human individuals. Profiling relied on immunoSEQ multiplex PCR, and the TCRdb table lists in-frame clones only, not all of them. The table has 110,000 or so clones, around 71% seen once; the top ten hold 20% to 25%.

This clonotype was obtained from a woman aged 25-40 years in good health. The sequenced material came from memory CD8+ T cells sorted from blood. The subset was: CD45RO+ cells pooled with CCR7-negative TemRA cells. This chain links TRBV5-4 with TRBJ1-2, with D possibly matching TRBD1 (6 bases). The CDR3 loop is CASSSEQMTGGYGYTF. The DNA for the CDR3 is TGTGCCAGCAGCTCGGAACAAATGACAGGAGGATATGGCTACACCTTC. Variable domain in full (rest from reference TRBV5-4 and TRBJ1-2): ETGVTQSPTHLIKTRGQQVTLRCSSQSGHNTVSWYQQALGQGPQFIFQYYREEENGRGNFPPRFSGLQFPNYSSELNVNALELDDSALYLCASSSEQMTGGYGYTFGSGTRLTVV.